A single sample is the source of the 17 T cell receptor beta chains below, sequenced in a study of T cells in Graves' hyperthyroidism and ophthalmopathy. Amplified TCR beta CDR3 regions came from RNA transcripts. TCR CDR3 underwent first-round RT-PCR with the HTBI primer set. TCRdb ran MiXCR on the multiplex PCR reads and lists one entry per CDR3 protein. Here the sample spans 500,000 to 550,000 distinct CDR3 sequences, roughly 21% being singletons. Sequenced sample: blood. The source of these receptors is a man between 40 and 49 years old with Graves' ophthalmopathy.

This chain links TRBV2 with TRBJ1-5; D call uncertain. Germline lookup yields CDR1 SNHLY and CDR2 FYNNEI. Trimming removed 3 bases at V and 7 bases at J, with 10 bases between. CDR3 length equals 13 residues. For the CDR3, the DNA is TGTGCCAGCAGTGATGGGCTGGAGCAGCCCCAGCATTTT. Translating it yields CASSDGLEQPQHF. The entire variable domain, with the rest obtained from reference TRBV2 and TRBJ1-5, is as follows: EPEVTQTPSHQVTQMGQEVILRCVPISNHLYFYWYRQILGQKVEFLVSFYNNEISEKSEIFDDQFSVERPDGSNFTLKIRSTKLEDSAMYFCASSDGLEQPQHFGDGTRLSIL.

This clonotype was seen only a few times. V usage is TRBV5-1 and J usage is TRBJ2-5; 9 nucleotides match TRBD2. Germline lookup yields CDR1 SGHRS and CDR2 YFSETQ. After removal of 4 bases from V and 1 base from J, the junction contained 5 bases not matched to a gene. The length of the CDR3 is 15 residues. The CDR3 protein is CASSSTSGFQETQYF. In DNA form, the CDR3 reads TGCGCCAGCAGCAGTACTAGCGGGTTCCAAGAGACCCAGTACTTC.

The chain employs TRBV18 and TRBJ2-6; 8 nucleotides match TRBD1. The CDR3 is 17 residues long. The ends lost 4 bases at V and 0 bases at J; junction bases unmatched: 5. Germline V lookup: CDR1 KGHSH, CDR2 LQKENI. The CDR3 protein is CASSRTTGASGANVLTF. In DNA form, the CDR3 reads TGTGCCAGCTCACGGACGACAGGGGCCTCTGGGGCCAACGTCCTGACTTTC.

This clonotype was picked up many times. The chain uses TRBV5-1 and TRBJ1-4; a possible D gene is TRBD1 (6 bases). This CDR3 is built from 15 residues. From germline, CDR1 is SGHRS and CDR2 YFSETQ. V was pared by 3 bases and J by 2 bases, with 11 bases between. In nucleotides, the CDR3 is TGCGCCAGCAGCTCAACAGGGACGACTAATGAAAAACTGTTTTTT. Translating it yields CASSSTGTTNEKLFF. Full variable domain (rest looked up from reference TRBV5-1 and TRBJ1-4): KAGVTQTPRYLIKTRGQQVTLSCSPISGHRSVSWYQQTPGQGLQFLFEYFSETQRNKGNFPGRFSGRQFSNSRSEMNVSTLELGDSALYLCASSSTGTTNEKLFFGSGTQLSVL.

This clonotype has only a few counts. The rearrangement links TRBV12-3 or TRBV12-4 to TRBJ2-1; D is unclear. Trimming took off 9 bases at V and 6 bases at J, with 15 bases between the two ends. The CDR3 loop spans 13 amino acids. This CDR3 reads CASRVRSGNEQFF. The CDR3, as DNA: TGTGCCAGTAGGGTGAGGTCAGGCAATGAGCAGTTCTTC.

There are many counts of this clonotype. The chain links TRBV5-1 to TRBJ2-1, with 7 positions matching TRBD1. Germline V lookup: CDR1 SGHRS, CDR2 YFSETQ. V lost 3 bases, J lost 2 bases, and 5 bases stayed unmatched. The CDR3 has 15 residues. The CDR3 region is CASSSGQVTYNEQFF. In nucleotides, the CDR3 is TGCGCCAGCAGCTCAGGACAGGTTACCTACAATGAGCAGTTCTTC.

This clonotype appeared a few times. A much larger clone sits a single nucleotide away, making a read error possible. Without the conserved terminal phenylalanine or tryptophan, this CDR3 likely stems from a read error. The chain joins TRBV27 to TRBJ2-7; TRBD1 or TRBD2 may be the D gene (5 bases each). The CDR3 contains 13 residues. Germline lookup yields CDR1 MNHEY and CDR2 SMNVEV (reference sequence). V was cut by 5 bases and J by 4 bases, with 12 bases left in between. The CDR3 is CASSLAGAYEQYL. The DNA of the CDR3 is TGTGCCAGCAGTCTCGCCGGGGCTTACGAGCAGTACCTC.

This clonotype has more than one count but fewer than ten. The chain uses TRBV25-1 and TRBJ2-1; either TRBD1 or TRBD2 may supply D (5 bases each). Per the germline V gene, CDR1 is MGHDK and CDR2 is SYGVNS. Between the trimmed V and J ends, which lost 6 bases and 4 bases, there was a span of 19 bases. The CDR3 loop spans 16 amino acids. The CDR3 here is CASSSGTIPRYNEQFF. CDR3 DNA sequence: TGTGCCAGCAGCTCCGGGACGATCCCCCGATACAATGAGCAGTTCTTC.

The chain is built from TRBV6-2 or TRBV6-3 and TRBJ1-1; D gene uncertain. Between the trimmed V and J ends, which lost 8 bases and 0 bases, there was a span of 22 bases. Germline assignment: CDR1 MNHEY and CDR2 SVGEGT. There are 17 residues in the CDR3. CDR3 residues: CASRSPIRPRMNTEAFF. The CDR3 coding sequence is TGTGCCAGCCGCAGCCCGATCAGACCGCGCATGAACACTGAAGCTTTCTTT.

The chain is built from TRBV19 and TRBJ1-6; D is undetermined. Between the trimmed V and J ends, which lost 5 bases and 10 bases, there was a span of 9 bases. The CDR3 spans 12 residues. The germline CDR1 and CDR2 sequences are LNHDA and SQIVND (reference sequence). CDR3 residues: CASSEDLSPLHF. The CDR3 bases are TGTGCCAGTAGTGAAGACTTATCACCCCTCCACTTT.

The V and J genes are TRBV5-8 and TRBJ2-1; 7 bases match TRBD2. The J segment lost 8 bases and the V segment lost 2 bases, leaving 7 bases of the junction unmatched. Germline V lookup: CDR1 SGHTS, CDR2 YDEGEE. This CDR3 has 14 amino acids. CDR3 DNA sequence: TGTGCCAGCAGCTTCGTCGGGGGGAGGGATGAGCAGTTCTTC. Amino acid sequence: CASSFVGGRDEQFF.

The table lists this clonotype with a few counts. The V call is TRBV5-1, the J call TRBJ1-1; TRBD1 is a possible D gene (6 bases). The CDR3 runs 14 residues. Germline V gene sequence: CDR1 SGHRS, CDR2 YFSETQ. Trimming removed 10 bases from V and 0 bases from J, with 16 bases in between. CDR3 DNA sequence: TGCGCCGGTAAACAGGGTCCCATGAACACTGAAGCTTTCTTT. Protein: CAGKQGPMNTEAFF.

This clonotype was found many times. The chain links TRBV7-3 to TRBJ2-3, with 12 bases that match TRBD1. Germline trimming cut 6 bases from V and 3 bases from J; bases unmatched to any gene: 4. CDR1 and CDR2 from the germline V gene are SGHTA and FQGTGA. This CDR3 is 15 amino acids long. CDR3 protein: CASRLGQGATDTQYF. The CDR3 nucleotides read TGTGCCAGCAGACTGGGACAGGGGGCAACAGATACGCAGTATTTT. The entire variable domain, with the rest obtained from reference TRBV7-3 and TRBJ2-3, is as follows: GAGVSQTPSNKVTEKGKYVELRCDPISGHTALYWYRQSLGQGPEFLIYFQGTGAADDSGLPNDRFFAVRPEGSVSTLKIQRTERGDSAVYLCASRLGQGATDTQYFGPGTRLTVL.

This clonotype was recorded many times. The genes are TRBV11-2 and TRBJ2-7; a weak D match, TRBD2 (6 bases). Trimming shortened V by 5 bases and J by 3 bases, and 14 bases separated the two germline ends. CDR1 and CDR2 (germline): SGHAT, FQNNGV. This CDR3 is 14 amino acids long. The CDR3 is CASSRGRDFYEQYF. The CDR3 DNA is TGTGCCAGCAGCCGGGGCAGGGACTTCTACGAGCAGTACTTC.

This clonotype has only a few counts. This chain joins TRBV3-1 and TRBJ1-4; 8 nucleotides align to TRBD1. The germline V gene has CDR1 LGHDT and CDR2 YNNKEL (reference sequence). Trimming cost V 1 base and J 8 bases; bases outside gene matches: 9. This CDR3 comprises 16 residues. CDR3 in amino acids: CASSQVSNRGEEKLFF. The CDR3 DNA reads as TGTGCCAGCAGCCAAGTCTCGAACAGGGGGGAGGAAAAACTGTTTTTT.

This clonotype has a handful of counts. The chain carries TRBV10-3 and TRBJ1-2, with 11 bases fitting TRBD1. Trimming removed 7 bases from V and 7 bases from J; junction bases left unmatched: 8. The CDR3 has 14 amino acids. Germline V gives CDR1 ENHRY, CDR2 SYGVKD. CDR3 nucleotides: TGTGCCATCAATGGACAGGGGGCTACGCGTGGCTACACCTTC. Translating gives CAINGQGATRGYTF.

This chain connects TRBV28 to TRBJ1-4, with TRBD1 as a possible D gene (5 bases). Between the trimmed V and J ends, which lost 6 bases and 6 bases, there was a span of 14 bases. The germline V gene has CDR1 MDHEN and CDR2 SYDVKM. CDR3 length equals 14 residues. DNA for the CDR3: TGTGCCAGCAGCGGCCGGGGGAGGGATGAAAAACTGTTTTTT. This gives the protein CASSGRGRDEKLFF.